Presented here are 7 T cell receptor beta chains from one specimen sequenced in a study of T-cell memory formation after mild COVID-19. TCRdb re-analysed the 5' RACE reads in MiXCR, keeping a single row per CDR3 protein. The sample records around 420,000 distinct CDR3 sequences, less than 25% being singletons. The sample was PBMCs or a T cell subset sorted from them (not recorded which). Source of these receptors: an adult woman who had mild COVID-19 (a few samples of this study predate the infection). Cell type and time point are not known.

This chain links TRBV5-1 with TRBJ2-1, with D perhaps TRBD1 (5 bases). The CDR3 covers 13 residues. Germline V gene sequence: CDR1 SGHRS, CDR2 YFSETQ. The V end lost 3 bases, the J end lost 8 bases, and 12 bases lay between the germline ends. The CDR3: CASSSAGNDEQFF. The DNA of the CDR3 is TGCGCCAGCAGCTCGGCAGGGAACGATGAGCAGTTCTTC.

In its sample, this clonotype was seen a few times. The genes are TRBV29-1 and TRBJ2-7; no definite D call. Per germline, CDR1 SQVTM and CDR2 ANQGSEA. Deletions cut 5 bases from V and 2 bases from J, with 13 bases between. The CDR3 runs to 13 residues. For the CDR3, the DNA is TGCAGCGTTATCATTGTGGGAACCTACGAGCAGTACTTC. Translation gives CSVIIVGTYEQYF.

There are a few counts of this clonotype. The rearrangement uses TRBV20-1 and TRBJ2-5; D possibly uses TRBD1 or TRBD2 (5 bases each). Trimming pared 4 bases from V and 5 bases from J, leaving 17 bases between. Per the germline V gene, CDR1 is DFQATT and CDR2 is SNEGSKA (reference sequence). This CDR3 is built from 14 residues. This chain's CDR3 is CSAKRGPHGETQYF. As DNA, the CDR3 is TGCAGTGCTAAACGGGGACCGCATGGGGAGACCCAGTACTTC.

This clonotype was detected only a few times. The chain uses TRBV10-3 and TRBJ2-3, with TRBD2 matching over 13 bases. V lost 5 bases and J lost 6; bases outside the gene matches: 5. Germline loops: CDR1 ENHRY, CDR2 SYGVKD. The length of the CDR3 is 15 residues. This CDR3 reads CAISWTSGSDDTQYF. CDR3 coding DNA: TGTGCCATCAGTTGGACTAGCGGGAGTGACGATACGCAGTATTTT.

This clonotype was seen a few times. V usage is TRBV4-3 and J usage is TRBJ2-1; D possibly corresponds to TRBD2 (5 bases). V was clipped by 1 base and J by 10 bases, with 8 bases between them. The CDR3 is 12 amino acids. Germline V gene data show CDR1 as LGHNA and CDR2 as YSLEER. The CDR3 protein is CASSQVRGEQFF. CDR3 DNA: TGCGCCAGCAGCCAAGTTCGAGGGGAGCAGTTCTTC.

The chain joins TRBV7-2 to TRBJ1-4, with D possibly matching TRBD1 (6 bases). CDR3 length equals 14 residues. Germline V CDR1 and CDR2: SGHTA, FQGNSA. V dropped 5 bases and J dropped 5 bases, with 12 bases sitting between them. The CDR3 loop reads CASSPGHLNEKLFF. The DNA of the CDR3 is TGTGCCAGCAGCCCGGGACATCTGAATGAAAAACTGTTTTTT.

This clonotype came up a few times. This chain joins TRBV11-2 and TRBJ2-1; no clear D gene. Germline V lookup: CDR1 SGHAT, CDR2 FQNNGV. This CDR3 has 14 residues. Trimming shortened V by 1 base and J by 12 bases, and 16 bases separated the two germline ends. CDR3 amino acids: CASSLAAIQNLQFF. The CDR3 DNA reads TGTGCCAGCAGCTTAGCGGCTATCCAGAACTTGCAGTTCTTC.